This T cell receptor (beta chain) was recorded in a study of response to subunit inactivated influenza vaccine. Study-level findings and limits: Few new T cells, the authors suggested, are recruited by each seasonal influenza vaccination.

About this clonotype: Its antigen is as yet unknown.

One entry per CDR3 protein, called by TCRdb with MiXCR from the RT-PCR reads. The sample consists of roughly 780,000 distinct CDR3 sequences, about a fifth of them appearing once. V was pared by 1 base and J by 8 bases, with 14 bases between. CDR3 length: 15 residues. In germline, CDR1 is MGHRA, CDR2 YSYEKL. The V gene is TRBV4-1, the J gene TRBJ2-2; possibly TRBD2 for D (7 bases). The clonotype comes from a man in his fifties who received an inactivated influenza vaccine. The sample consisted of PBMCs from blood, taken 5 days after vaccination. CDR3: CASSQVVAGAGELFF. The CDR3 region has the DNA TGCGCCAGCAGCCAAGTCGTCGCGGGGGCGGGGGAGCTGTTTTTT.